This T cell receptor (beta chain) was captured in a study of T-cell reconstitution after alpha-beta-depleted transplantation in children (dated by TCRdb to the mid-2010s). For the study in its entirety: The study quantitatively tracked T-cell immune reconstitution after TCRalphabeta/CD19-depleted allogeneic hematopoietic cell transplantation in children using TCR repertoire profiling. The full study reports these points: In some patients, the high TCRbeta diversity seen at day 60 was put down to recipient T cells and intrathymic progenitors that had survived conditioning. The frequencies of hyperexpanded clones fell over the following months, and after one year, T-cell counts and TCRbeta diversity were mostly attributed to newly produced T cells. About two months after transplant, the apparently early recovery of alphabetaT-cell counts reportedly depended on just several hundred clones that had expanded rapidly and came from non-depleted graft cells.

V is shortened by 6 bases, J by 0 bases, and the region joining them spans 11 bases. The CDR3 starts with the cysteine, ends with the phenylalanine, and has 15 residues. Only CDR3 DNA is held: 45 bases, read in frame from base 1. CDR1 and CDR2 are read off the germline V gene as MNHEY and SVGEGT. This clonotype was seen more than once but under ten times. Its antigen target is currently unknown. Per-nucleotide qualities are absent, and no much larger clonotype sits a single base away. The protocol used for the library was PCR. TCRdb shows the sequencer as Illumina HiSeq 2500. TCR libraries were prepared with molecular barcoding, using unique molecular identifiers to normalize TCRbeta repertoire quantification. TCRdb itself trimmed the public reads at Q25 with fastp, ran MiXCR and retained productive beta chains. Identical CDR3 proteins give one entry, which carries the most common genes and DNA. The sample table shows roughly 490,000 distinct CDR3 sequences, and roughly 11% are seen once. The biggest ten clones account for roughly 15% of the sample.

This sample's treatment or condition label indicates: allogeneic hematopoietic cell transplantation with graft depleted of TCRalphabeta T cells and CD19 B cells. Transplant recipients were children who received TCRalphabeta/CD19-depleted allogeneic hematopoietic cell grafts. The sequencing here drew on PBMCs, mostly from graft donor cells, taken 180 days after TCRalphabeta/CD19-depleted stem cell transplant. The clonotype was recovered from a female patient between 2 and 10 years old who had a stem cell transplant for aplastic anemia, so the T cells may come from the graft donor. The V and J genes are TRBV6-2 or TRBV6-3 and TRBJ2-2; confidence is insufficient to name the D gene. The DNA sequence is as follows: TGTGCCAGCAGCCGTTCTTGGGCGAACACCGGGGAGCTGTTTTTT. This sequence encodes CASSRSWANTGELFF.